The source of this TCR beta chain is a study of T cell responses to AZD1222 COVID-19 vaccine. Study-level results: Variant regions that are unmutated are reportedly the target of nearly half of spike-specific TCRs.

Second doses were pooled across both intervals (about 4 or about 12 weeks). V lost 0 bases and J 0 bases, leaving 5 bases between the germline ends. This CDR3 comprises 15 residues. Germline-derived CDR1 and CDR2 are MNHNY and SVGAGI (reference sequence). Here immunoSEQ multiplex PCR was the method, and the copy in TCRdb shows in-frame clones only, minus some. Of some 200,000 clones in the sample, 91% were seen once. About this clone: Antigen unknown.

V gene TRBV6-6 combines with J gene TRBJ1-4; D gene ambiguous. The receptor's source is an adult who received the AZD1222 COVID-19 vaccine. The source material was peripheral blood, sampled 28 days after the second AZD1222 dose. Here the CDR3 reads CASSYSGTTNEKLFF. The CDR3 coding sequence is TGTGCCAGCAGTTACTCGGGGACAACTAATGAAAAACTGTTTTTT.